The 20 T cell receptor beta chains given below trace back to one sample, sequenced in a study of blood T cells in healthy people across ages. A second PCR, run for 7 to 11 cycles, used a sample-barcoded 5' primer plus a J-beta primer mix. TCRdb re-called the 5' RACE reads with MiXCR, one entry per CDR3 protein. Of some 1.4 million distinct CDR3 sequences in the sample, around two fifths were seen once. Sequenced sample: blood. These receptors came from a woman under 30 in good health.

This clonotype was seen only a few times. The V call is TRBV5-1, the J call TRBJ2-3; D is tentatively TRBD1 or TRBD2 (6 bases each). V shed 4 bases and J shed 7 bases, with 19 bases lying between them. The CDR3 totals 15 residues. Germline CDR1 SGHRS, CDR2 YFSETQ. The CDR3 coding sequence is TGCGCCAGCAGCGTGCAATCGGGGGCCCTCTATACGCAGTATTTT. This translates into CASSVQSGALYTQYF.

The chain links TRBV7-2 to TRBJ2-5; no reliable D call. The V end was cut by 1 base, the J end by 2 bases, with 14 bases between. Germline CDR1 reads SGHTA; CDR2 reads FQGNSA. The CDR3 extends over 16 amino acids. The CDR3 DNA sequence: TGTGCCAGCAGCTTAGGGTGGGTAGCTGAGCAAGAGACCCAGTACTTC. It encodes CASSLGWVAEQETQYF.

The rearrangement joins TRBV10-1 to TRBJ1-1; 7 bases match TRBD1. CDR3 size: 13 residues. Germline assignment: CDR1 WNHNN and CDR2 SYGVQD (reference sequence). J lost 7 bases, V lost 1 base, and 3 bases had no gene match. For the CDR3, the DNA is TGCGCCAGCAGTGAGTTGGGGACAGATGAAGCTTTCTTT. Translation: CASSELGTDEAFF.

The chain couples TRBV28 to TRBJ2-5; D may be TRBD1 (5 bases). The germline gives CDR1 MDHEN, CDR2 SYDVKM. The ends were cut back, 5 bases at V and 1 base at J, with 14 bases in the middle. The CDR3 sequence is 15 residues long. The CDR3 DNA reads as TGTGCCAGCAGTCCCTGGACAACACTCCAAGAGACCCAGTACTTC. Its protein product is CASSPWTTLQETQYF.

A few counts support this clonotype. The V and J genes are TRBV2 and TRBJ2-4, with 7 bases fitting TRBD1. The J call may be wrong; the DNA end is better matched by TRBJ2-7. The CDR3 length is 12 residues. Germline V gives CDR1 SNHLY, CDR2 FYNNEI. Written as DNA, the CDR3 is TGTGCCAGCAACCCTACAGGGGACGAGCAGTACTTC. This encodes CASNPTGDEQYF.

This clonotype was recorded once. The chain uses TRBV28 and TRBJ2-7; D remains ambiguous. Germline V gene sequence: CDR1 MDHEN, CDR2 SYDVKM. The CDR3 totals 13 residues. Trimming cost V 5 bases and J 5 bases, with 13 bases left between them. The DNA for the CDR3 is TGTGCCAGCAGTCCGGTGGGCGCCCACGAGCAGTACTTC. This sequence encodes CASSPVGAHEQYF. Supplemented by reference TRBV28 and TRBJ2-7, the full variable domain reads DVKVTQSSRYLVKRTGEKVFLECVQDMDHENMFWYRQDPGLGLRLIYFSYDVKMKEKGDIPEGYSVSREKKERFSLILESASTNQTSMYLCASSPVGAHEQYFGPGTRLTVT.

V and J are TRBV3-1 and TRBJ1-2; D unclear. The CDR3 is made up of 14 amino acids. The germline V and J ends were trimmed by 1 base and 0 bases, with 6 bases remaining between them. From germline, CDR1 is LGHDT and CDR2 YNNKEL (reference sequence). CDR3: CASSQARTNYGYTF. DNA of the CDR3: TGTGCCAGCAGCCAAGCCCGCACTAACTATGGCTACACCTTC.

J is TRBJ1-2 and V is TRBV28; TRBD1 matches 9 bases. V shed 4 bases, J shed 5 bases, and the junction held 14 bases outside the gene matches. This CDR3 spans 17 amino acids. The germline gives CDR1 MDHEN, CDR2 SYDVKM. The CDR3 spells CASSYTTAGTGTYGYTF. DNA for the CDR3: TGTGCCAGCAGTTACACCACGGCCGGGACAGGGACATATGGCTACACCTTC.

This clonotype was found a few times. J is TRBJ2-7 and V is TRBV7-2; maybe TRBD1 (6 bases). CDR3 length equals 14 residues. V shed 5 bases and J shed 5 bases, with 16 bases lying between them. Germline lookup yields CDR1 SGHTA and CDR2 FQGNSA. The DNA for the CDR3 is TGTGCCAGCAGCCCCCAAAGGGGGAGCGACGAGCAGTACTTC. Its translation: CASSPQRGSDEQYF.

This clonotype came up a few times. This chain joins TRBV6-1 and TRBJ2-1, with D possibly being TRBD2 (5 bases). The CDR3 runs to 13 residues. Trimming shortened V by 8 bases and J by 4 bases, and 12 bases separated the two germline ends. CDR1 is MNHNS, CDR2 SASEGT, per germline. CDR3 sequence (DNA): TGTGCCAGCGGAATCGGGATTTACAATGAGCAGTTCTTC. This gives the protein CASGIGIYNEQFF.

Notes on this clonotype: At one end the junction does not follow the germline gene, possibly because of a read error. The chain recombines TRBV10-3 with TRBJ2-6, with D unclear. This CDR3 contains 13 residues. From germline, CDR1 is ENHRY and CDR2 SYGVKD. CDR3 nucleotides: TGTGCCATTAAACTGTCTGAGGCCAACGTCCTGACTTTC. Translation: CAIKLSEANVLTF.

This chain joins TRBV5-1 and TRBJ2-1; D possibly corresponds to TRBD2 (6 bases). Per germline, CDR1 SGHRS and CDR2 YFSETQ. The CDR3 consists of 13 residues. V lost 9 bases to trimming and J lost 7 bases, with 17 bases between them. CDR3 amino acids: CANSSGPFNEQFF. The CDR3 DNA is TGCGCCAACAGTAGCGGCCCTTTTAATGAGCAGTTCTTC.

There are a few counts of this clonotype. The chain uses TRBV6-2 or TRBV6-3 and TRBJ2-4; the D gene is possibly TRBD1 (6 bases). This CDR3 contains 18 residues. Germline-derived CDR1 and CDR2 are MNHEY and SVGEGT. Trimming took off 0 bases at V and 0 bases at J, with 15 bases between the two ends. CDR3 coding DNA: TGTGCCAGCAGTTACTCTGAGGACAGCGCATTAGCCAAAAACATTCAGTACTTC. This sequence encodes CASSYSEDSALAKNIQYF.

This clonotype was detected only a few times. The chain carries TRBV6-4 and TRBJ2-3; 12 bases map to TRBD2. The CDR3 length is 15 residues. Per germline, CDR1 MRHNA and CDR2 SNTAGT. J was trimmed by 7 bases and V by 4 bases; bases with no gene match: 6. The CDR3 spells CASSASGGAGNTQYF. Here the CDR3 DNA reads TGTGCCAGCAGTGCTAGCGGGGGGGCTGGGAATACGCAGTATTTT.

The J gene is TRBJ1-6, the V gene TRBV7-3; the D gene is possibly TRBD1 (6 bases). This CDR3 has 15 residues. V was trimmed by 1 base and J by 7 bases, leaving 11 bases between them. Germline V lookup: CDR1 SGHTA, CDR2 FQGTGA. CDR3 bases: TGTGCCAGCAGCTTAAATGGGGGCCTAAATTCACCCCTCCACTTT. It is translated as CASSLNGGLNSPLHF.

V is TRBV20-1 and J is TRBJ1-2; TRBD1 matches at 9 bases. The CDR3 spans 14 residues. Germline CDR1 DFQATT, CDR2 SNEGSKA (reference sequence). V trimming: 3 bases; J trimming: 8 bases; junction bases outside the gene matches: 10. DNA for the CDR3: TGCAGTGCTAGTCACCCGGGACAGGGTAAAGGCTACACCTTC. This encodes CSASHPGQGKGYTF.

J is TRBJ2-5 and V is TRBV4-2, with 11 bases lining up with TRBD2. The J call is doubtful: the DNA matches TRBJ2-7 better. The CDR3 totals 16 residues. From germline, CDR1 is LGHNA and CDR2 YNFKEQ. The CDR3: CASSQLLAGEVHEQYF. CDR3 nucleotides: TGTGCCAGCAGCCAATTACTAGCGGGAGAGGTTCACGAGCAGTACTTC.

This chain connects TRBV20-1 to TRBJ2-7; TRBD1 aligns across 9 bases. This CDR3 contains 15 residues. V lost 0 bases and J lost 4; bases outside the gene matches: 7. Germline CDR1 reads DFQATT; CDR2 reads SNEGSKA (reference sequence). For the CDR3, the DNA is TGCAGTGCTAGAGATGGCTCGGGACAGGGATACGAGCAGTACTTC. It yields the protein CSARDGSGQGYEQYF.

V gene TRBV5-1 combines with J gene TRBJ1-2; no clear D. V shed 5 bases and J shed 5 bases, with 10 bases lying between them. This CDR3 has 12 amino acids. The germline gives CDR1 SGHRS, CDR2 YFSETQ. CDR3 nucleotides: TGCGCCAGCAGACTAGTCGAATATGGCTACACCTTC. It specifies CASRLVEYGYTF.

This rearrangement joins TRBV6-5 to TRBJ1-2; D remains ambiguous. The CDR3 is 14 amino acids. Trimming cost V 0 bases and J 3 bases, with 8 bases left between them. Germline V gene lookup returns CDR1 MNHEY and CDR2 SVGAGI. CDR3 sequence: CASSYSKTHYGYTF. The CDR3 nucleotides are TGTGCCAGCAGTTACTCGAAGACACACTATGGCTACACCTTC.